Below are 17 T cell receptor beta chains sequenced from a single sample in a study of cytomegalovirus exposure and HLA in healthy donors. PCR employed 60 Vbeta and 13 Jbeta primers. Sequenced by immunoSEQ multiplex PCR; TCRdb stores in-frame clones only, minus some. The sample shows around 150,000 clones, approximately 76% of them seen only once. Sequencing was performed on PBMCs. These receptors all come from a female donor in good health and CMV-seronegative.

The V and J genes are TRBV5-4 and TRBJ2-7; 7 bases line up with TRBD1. The CDR3 covers 14 residues. The J segment lost 0 bases and the V segment lost 4 bases, leaving 4 bases of the junction unmatched. Germline CDR1 reads SGHNT; CDR2 reads YYREEE (reference sequence). The CDR3 DNA sequence: TGTGCCAGCAGCCCACGACAGGGCTCCTACGAGCAGTACTTC. This sequence encodes CASSPRQGSYEQYF.

This clone was found once. The J gene is TRBJ2-1, the V gene TRBV19; 7 bases match TRBD1. Trimming removed 8 bases from V and 7 bases from J; junction bases left unmatched: 11. The CDR3 contains 14 residues. Germline V CDR1 and CDR2: LNHDA, SQIVND (reference sequence). The CDR3 bases are TGTGCCAGTGGCGACCCGACAGGGCGTAATGAGCAGTTCTTC. Its protein is CASGDPTGRNEQFF.

This rearrangement joins TRBV10-3 to TRBJ2-1; TRBD2 agrees at 10 bases. The CDR3 has 18 amino acids. Germline trimming cut 5 bases from V and 6 bases from J; bases unmatched to any gene: 16. Germline V gives CDR1 ENHRY, CDR2 SYGVKD. This CDR3 is CAISKSGGAVTGGNEQFF. CDR3 DNA sequence: TGTGCCATCAGTAAAAGCGGGGGGGCAGTAACAGGAGGCAATGAGCAGTTCTTC.

This chain connects TRBV14 to TRBJ1-2; the D is unclear. V gave up 3 bases and J gave up 0 bases, with 23 bases separating them. This CDR3 comprises 19 residues. Germline V gene data show CDR1 as SGHDN and CDR2 as FVKESK. CDR3 loop: CASSHKLFGFPFPNYGYTF. DNA for the CDR3: TGTGCCAGCAGCCATAAACTCTTCGGTTTCCCTTTCCCTAACTATGGCTACACCTTC.

The V and J genes are TRBV4-1 and TRBJ1-5; no clear D. CDR3 length equals 19 residues. Germline CDR1 is MGHRA and CDR2 is YSYEKL. Trimming pared 3 bases from V and 0 bases from J, leaving 21 bases between. CDR3 nucleotides: TGCGCCAGCAGCCAGGAGAACATAGGCGCGGCAAATAGCAATCAGCCCCAGCATTTT. The encoded protein is CASSQENIGAANSNQPQHF.

The table lists this clone with a few counts. The chain is built from TRBV5-1 and TRBJ1-1; D gene uncertain. This CDR3 is built from 15 residues. V was cut by 5 bases and J by 1 base, with 15 bases left in between. CDR1 and CDR2 (germline): SGHRS, YFSETQ. The CDR3 protein is CASSWFGETNTEAFF. CDR3 DNA sequence: TGCGCCAGCAGTTGGTTCGGGGAGACGAACACTGAAGCTTTCTTT. The variable domain in full, completed from reference TRBV5-1 and TRBJ1-1, reads KAGVTQTPRYLIKTRGQQVTLSCSPISGHRSVSWYQQTPGQGLQFLFEYFSETQRNKGNFPGRFSGRQFSNSRSEMNVSTLELGDSALYLCASSWFGETNTEAFFGQGTRLTVV.

J is TRBJ2-7 and V is TRBV19, with TRBD2 as a possible D gene (6 bases). The CDR3 covers 12 residues. V was trimmed by 5 bases and J by 3 bases, leaving 8 bases between them. Germline assignment: CDR1 LNHDA and CDR2 SQIVND (reference sequence). CDR3 sequence (DNA): TGTGCCAGTAGTCCCGGGGGCTACGAGCAGTACTTC. Translation: CASSPGGYEQYF.

This chain links TRBV19 with TRBJ2-5; 12 positions agree with TRBD2. CDR3 length: 14 residues. V dropped 9 bases and J dropped 0; count of bases not matched to a gene: 2. Looked up from germline, CDR1 is LNHDA and CDR2 is SQIVND (reference sequence). CDR3 sequence: CASRLAGDQETQYF. The CDR3 coding sequence is TGTGCCAGCAGACTAGCGGGGGACCAAGAGACCCAGTACTTC.

This clone turned up a few times. The rearrangement joins TRBV2 to TRBJ1-2; unclear D gene. The CDR3 is made up of 11 amino acids. V lost 6 bases to trimming and J lost 8 bases, with 10 bases between them. Germline loops: CDR1 SNHLY, CDR2 FYNNEI. In DNA form, the CDR3 reads TGTGCCAGCAGCGAGCTATGGGGCTACACCTTC. Protein product: CASSELWGYTF.

The chain joins TRBV4-2 to TRBJ2-4; D is unresolved. This CDR3 comprises 16 residues. Germline V gene data show CDR1 as LGHNA and CDR2 as YNFKEQ. The germline V and J ends were trimmed by 0 bases and 0 bases, with 9 bases remaining between them. CDR3 region: CASSQDPRGAKNIQYF. CDR3 in DNA: TGTGCCAGCAGCCAAGATCCCAGAGGAGCCAAAAACATTCAGTACTTC.

J is TRBJ1-6 and V is TRBV6-1, with 8 positions matching TRBD1. In germline, CDR1 is MNHNS, CDR2 SASEGT. V gave up 6 bases and J gave up 7 bases; unmatched junction bases: 8. This CDR3 is 15 amino acids long. The CDR3 reads CASSPGTGINSPLHF. CDR3 nucleotides: TGTGCCAGCAGCCCCGGGACAGGAATAAATTCACCCCTCCACTTT.

The chain employs TRBV9 and TRBJ1-5; 9 bases match TRBD1. Germline values: CDR1 SGDLS, CDR2 YYNGEE. This CDR3 is 15 amino acids long. Trimming removed 3 bases from V and 7 bases from J; junction bases left unmatched: 8. CDR3 nucleotides: TGTGCCAGCAGCGCGGGGACAGGGAGGGGGCAGCCCCAGCATTTT. Translation: CASSAGTGRGQPQHF.

This clone was detected once. CDR3 loop: CSVTQNNEQFF. Written as DNA, the CDR3 is TGCAGCGTTACCCAGAACAATGAGCAGTTCTTC. The rearrangement joins TRBV29-1 to TRBJ2-1; D unclear. The CDR3 extends over 11 amino acids. V was pared by 5 bases and J by 5 bases, with 7 bases between. CDR1 SQVTM and CDR2 ANQGSEA come from the germline V gene.

CDR3 in amino acids: CASSSTAGGAGELFF. The CDR3 DNA reads as TGTGCCAGCAGTTCGACAGCGGGGGGGGCCGGGGAGCTGTTTTTT. The chain employs TRBV6-5 and TRBJ2-2, with 10 bases matching TRBD2. From germline, CDR1 is MNHEY and CDR2 SVGAGI. Trimming at V came to 4 bases and at J to 6 bases, leaving 5 bases not matched to a gene. This CDR3 is built from 15 residues.

This clone has just a few counts. The CDR3: CASSHDGQAQNSPLHF. CDR3 nucleotide sequence: TGCGCCAGCAGCCATGACGGACAGGCCCAAAATTCACCCCTCCACTTT. The chain has TRBV4-1 and TRBJ1-6, with 7 bases that match TRBD1. The germline V gene has CDR1 MGHRA and CDR2 YSYEKL. The CDR3 extends over 16 amino acids. J lost 7 bases, V lost 3 bases, and 9 bases had no gene match.

The genes are TRBV11-3 and TRBJ2-1, with 7 bases fitting TRBD2. The CDR3 covers 14 residues. The junction had 2 bases not matched to a gene; V was cut back by 2 bases and J by 4 bases. From germline, CDR1 is SGHNT and CDR2 YENEEA. CDR3 residues: CASSLQAGYNEQFF. The CDR3 coding sequence is TGTGCCAGCAGCTTACAAGCGGGATACAATGAGCAGTTCTTC.

This sequence joins TRBV5-1 and TRBJ1-3; 7 nucleotides agree with TRBD1. J was trimmed by 0 bases and V by 4 bases; bases with no gene match: 10. The CDR3 has 17 residues. CDR1 is SGHRS, CDR2 YFSETQ, per germline. The DNA for the CDR3 is TGCGCCAGCAGCCCGGGACAGCTTTCAGTCTCTGGAAACACCATATATTTT. It specifies CASSPGQLSVSGNTIYF.